This TCR beta chain comes out of a study of blood T cell repertoires in COVID-19. Overall study context: Samples came from the United States, Italy and Spain, spanning acute and convalescent COVID-19. T cells, B-cell-depleted T cells, or PBMCs supplied cDNA or gDNA.

Original processing notes: Amplification from reference gene primers served as the basis for estimated nucleated cell counts. Profiled with immunoSEQ multiplex PCR; TCRdb holds only in-frame clones, not every one. V and J calls and clone size are those listed in that table; D and trimming were worked out from the DNA. There are about 320,000 clones in the sample; over 70% occur only once, and under 6% lies in the top ten. Germline V CDR1 and CDR2: MNHEY, SVGAGI. The CDR3 is 13 amino acids. The V gene lost 8 bases and the J gene lost 10 bases, with 15 bases spanning the gap. Cohorts were assigned according to the clinical history that participants reported.

The clonotype comes from a man aged 30 to 39 who had recovered from COVID-19. Sequencing input: PBMCs or T cells enriched from blood (not recorded which). This sequence joins TRBV6-5 and TRBJ1-6; D may be TRBD1 (5 bases). The CDR3 DNA is TGTGCCAGCGGGGCCGGGTGGGGCTCACCCCTCCACTTT. Translated: CASGAGWGSPLHF.